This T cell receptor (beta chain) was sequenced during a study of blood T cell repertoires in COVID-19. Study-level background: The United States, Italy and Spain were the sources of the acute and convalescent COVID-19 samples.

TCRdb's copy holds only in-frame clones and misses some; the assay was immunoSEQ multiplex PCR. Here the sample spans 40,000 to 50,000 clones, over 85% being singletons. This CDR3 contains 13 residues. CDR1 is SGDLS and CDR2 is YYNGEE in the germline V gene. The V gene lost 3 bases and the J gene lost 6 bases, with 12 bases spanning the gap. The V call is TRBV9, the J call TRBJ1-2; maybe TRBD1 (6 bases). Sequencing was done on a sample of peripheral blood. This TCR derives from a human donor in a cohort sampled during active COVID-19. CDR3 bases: TGTGCCAGCAGCGATATGGGGGCGGATGGCTACACCTTC. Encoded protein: CASSDMGADGYTF.